This is a list of T cell receptor beta chains from one sample in a study of post-analysis software for immune sequencing data. TCRdb reprocessed the PCR reads with MiXCR, giving one entry per CDR3 protein. The table has around 770,000 distinct CDR3 sequences, more than 45% seen once; the top ten hold 4.9%. The sample comprised blood. These receptors were collected from a girl aged 5-17 years with multiple sclerosis. Both conserved end residues are part of each CDR3. A D gene is named only where the DNA matches it firmly. Clone sizes are given selectively: once, few, many, or a class where the clone is expanded.

CDR3 DNA	CDR3 protein	V gene	J gene	clone size	D gene
TGTGCCATCGGTGCGGGAGCCTGGCACGAGCAGTACTTC	CAIGAGAWHEQYF	TRBV10-3	TRBJ2-7	few	TRBD2
TGTGCCTGGAGTCCGCCGACTAGCGAACCCGTGCAGTACTTC	CAWSPPTSEPVQYF	TRBV30	TRBJ2-7	-	TRBD2
TGTGCCAGCAATGACCACAATGAGCAGTTCTTC	CASNDHNEQFF	TRBV6-2/TRBV6-3	TRBJ2-1	-	-
TGTGCCAGCAGTGCAGGGGGTTTAGATACGCAGTATTTT	CASSAGGLDTQYF	TRBV2	TRBJ2-3	-	TRBD1
TGTGCCAGCAGTTTAGACAGAGAACCGACCTACAATGAGCAGTTCTTC	CASSLDREPTYNEQFF	TRBV27	TRBJ2-1	-	-
TGCAGTGCTAGAGACGCGATCGGGAGGGCTCTCACAGATACGCAGTATTTT	CSARDAIGRALTDTQYF	TRBV20-1	TRBJ2-3	-	TRBD2
TGTGCCAGCAGCTTAATTCTGGCGTGGACTAGCGGGAGTTATGAGCAGTTCTTC	CASSLILAWTSGSYEQFF	TRBV7-2	TRBJ2-1	-	TRBD2
TGTGCCAGTCAACGGGGACCCCAAGAGACCCAGTACTTC	CASQRGPQETQYF	TRBV6-2/TRBV6-3	TRBJ2-5	few	-
TGTGCCAGCAGCTTAGATATTCTGTCAAACACCATATATTTT	CASSLDILSNTIYF	TRBV11-2	TRBJ1-3	-	-
TGCAGCGTGGCCGGGTTTGCCACAGATACGCAGTATTTT	CSVAGFATDTQYF	TRBV29-1	TRBJ2-3	-	-
TGTGCCTGCCCGCTTGAGGAACAGGGTGGGACTGAAGCTTTCTTT	CACPLEEQGGTEAFF	TRBV30	TRBJ1-1	-	-
TGCAGTGCTAGAGATCTAAGGAACCCAGAGACCCAGTACTTC	CSARDLRNPETQYF	TRBV20-1	TRBJ2-5	-	-
TGTGCCAGCAGAGCTTCGACCGTAGGAAACACTGAAGCTTTCTTT	CASRASTVGNTEAFF	TRBV6-5	TRBJ1-1	-	-
TGTGCCAGCCAAGGGCAAGGGGGGGAGCTGTTTTTT	CASQGQGGELFF	TRBV7-8	TRBJ2-2	-	-
TGCAGTGCTAAGGGGGGGTTGCAGGGAGCCTCCTATAATTCACCCCTCCACTTT	CSAKGGLQGASYNSPLHF	TRBV20-1	TRBJ1-6	many	-
TGCGCCAGCAGCCAAGGGACAGGACCGCTTCGACGGTTCTTC	CASSQGTGPLRRFF	TRBV5-1	TRBJ2-1	few	TRBD1
TGCAGCGCCATACCGGGATTACCTCGGAATGAGCAGTTCTTC	CSAIPGLPRNEQFF	TRBV29-1	TRBJ2-1	-	-